This passage covers 30 T cell receptor beta chains from one sample sequenced in a study of blood T cell repertoires in COVID-19. Libraries were prepared by immunoSEQ multiplex PCR; TCRdb keeps only in-frame clonotypes and omits some of them. The sample lists about 300,000 clones, around 88% seen once, with about 1.5% in the top ten. Sequenced material: peripheral blood. These receptors were taken from a woman in her 30s with COVID-19, enrolled during active disease.

The chain couples TRBV10-3 to TRBJ1-3; weak D call: TRBD1 (6 bases). The CDR3 is 15 residues long. V shed 6 bases and J shed 0 bases, with 12 bases lying between them. Germline V lookup: CDR1 ENHRY, CDR2 SYGVKD. The CDR3 DNA follows: TGTGCCATCAGCGAACAGGGCCTCTCTGGAAACACCATATATTTT. This codes for CAISEQGLSGNTIYF.

This chain connects TRBV6-6 to TRBJ2-7; weak D call: TRBD1 (6 bases). Germline V gene data show CDR1 as MNHNY and CDR2 as SVGAGI (reference sequence). V lost 2 bases and J 0 bases, leaving 11 bases between the germline ends. The CDR3 has 15 amino acids. The CDR3 here is CASSYSTTGSYEQYF. The CDR3 DNA reads as TGTGCCAGCAGTTACAGCACGACAGGCTCCTACGAGCAGTACTTC.

V is TRBV11-3 and J is TRBJ1-2; possible D gene TRBD1, 5 bases. CDR1 is SGHNT and CDR2 is YENEEA in the germline V gene. Trimming cost V 0 bases and J 1 base, with 12 bases left between them. This CDR3 contains 16 residues. The CDR3 loop is CASSLDDRRYNYGYTF. The CDR3 DNA reads as TGTGCCAGCAGCTTAGATGACAGACGATATAACTATGGCTACACCTTC.

The sample holds a few counts of this clone. The chain has TRBV3-1 (or the pseudogene TRBV3-2) and TRBJ1-1, with D perhaps TRBD1 (5 bases). Germline V gene data show CDR1 as LGHDT and CDR2 as YNNKEL (reference sequence). V lost 8 bases and J 1 base, leaving 17 bases between the germline ends. This CDR3 comprises 15 residues. Here the CDR3 DNA reads TGTGCCAGCTCGCCTCACCAAAGGGGGAACACTGAAGCTTTCTTT. This gives the protein CASSPHQRGNTEAFF.

The V and J genes are TRBV15 and TRBJ1-1; 7 bases fit TRBD1. Trimming at V came to 5 bases and at J to 0 bases, leaving 3 bases not matched to a gene. This CDR3 is 14 amino acids long. The germline V gene encodes CDR1 LNHNV and CDR2 YYDKDF (reference sequence). For the CDR3, the DNA is TGTGCCACCAGCCACAGGGGAGTGAACACTGAAGCTTTCTTT. Protein: CATSHRGVNTEAFF.

The chain recombines TRBV4-1 with TRBJ2-2; D remains unclear. V shed 3 bases and J shed 0 bases, with 17 bases lying between them. Germline V gives CDR1 MGHRA, CDR2 YSYEKL. The CDR3 has 18 residues. The CDR3, as DNA: TGCGCCAGCAGCCAGAAGCGAGTAGTTGCCCCGAACACCGGGGAGCTGTTTTTT. Translated: CASSQKRVVAPNTGELFF.

This sequence joins TRBV7-9 and TRBJ1-5; TRBD1 matches at 7 bases. Germline V gives CDR1 SEHNR, CDR2 FQNEAQ (reference sequence). V shed 5 bases, J shed 3 bases, and the junction held 4 bases outside the gene matches. The CDR3 totals 14 residues. The CDR3 here is CASSPGTVNQPQHF. CDR3 nucleotides: TGTGCCAGCAGCCCGGGGACAGTCAATCAGCCCCAGCATTTT.

The sample holds one count of this clone. This chain connects TRBV5-1 to TRBJ2-3, with D maybe TRBD2 (7 bases). V lost 1 base, J lost 2 bases, and 14 bases lay in between. The CDR3 runs 16 residues. Germline values: CDR1 SGHRS, CDR2 YFSETQ. The CDR3 DNA reads TGCGCCAGCAGCTTGTCGGTGGGGGGGCCCACAGATACGCAGTATTTT. It is translated as CASSLSVGGPTDTQYF.

Comments on this clone: This same CDR3 is encoded by further DNA sequences in the sample. The V gene is TRBV7-2, the J gene TRBJ1-6; 11 positions match TRBD1. Germline V gene sequence: CDR1 SGHTA, CDR2 FQGNSA. V dropped 1 base and J dropped 0; count of bases not matched to a gene: 5. CDR3 length equals 19 residues. The chain's CDR3 is CASSLGWTGGASYNSPLHF. The CDR3 DNA is TGTGCCAGCAGCTTAGGCTGGACAGGGGGCGCCTCCTATAATTCACCCCTCCACTTT.

To note about this clone: Relative to the germline gene, one junction end is altered; a read error may explain this. The genes are TRBV20-1 and TRBJ2-4, with a possible D match to TRBD2 (6 bases). The CDR3 is 12 amino acids. CDR1 is DFQATT and CDR2 is SNEGSKA in the germline V gene (reference sequence). The CDR3 loop reads CSASSGEVQSDF. The CDR3, as DNA: TGCAGTGCTAGTTCGGGGGAGGTTCAATCCGACTTC.

The chain combines TRBV5-1 with TRBJ2-5; D gene ambiguous. CDR1 and CDR2 from the germline V gene are SGHRS and YFSETQ. V gave up 1 base and J gave up 5 bases, with 15 bases separating them. CDR3 size: 15 residues. This CDR3 is CASSLHGFGDETQYF. The DNA for the CDR3 is TGCGCCAGCAGCTTGCATGGGTTCGGAGACGAGACCCAGTACTTC.

The chain couples TRBV13 to TRBJ1-6; D is undetermined. In germline, CDR1 is PRHDT, CDR2 FYEKMQ (reference sequence). This CDR3 contains 14 residues. Trimming stripped 5 bases from V and 7 bases from J, with 12 bases between. This CDR3 reads CASSLHGGNSPLHF. As DNA, the CDR3 is TGTGCCAGCAGCCTACATGGCGGGAATTCACCCCTCCACTTT.

The chain carries TRBV7-2 and TRBJ1-1; perhaps TRBD1 as D (5 bases). Germline V gene sequence: CDR1 SGHTA, CDR2 FQGNSA. The length of the CDR3 is 13 residues. Trimming pared 3 bases from V and 3 bases from J, leaving 8 bases between. The CDR3 spells CASSFLGHTEAFF. The CDR3 DNA sequence: TGTGCCAGCAGCTTCTTGGGGCACACTGAAGCTTTCTTT. The full variable domain, in which reference TRBV7-2 and TRBJ1-1 provide the parts outside the CDR3, is GAGVSQSPSNKVTEKGKDVELRCDPISGHTALYWYRQSLGQGLEFLIYFQGNSAPDKSGLPSDRFSAERTGGSVSTLTIQRTQQEDSAVYLCASSFLGHTEAFFGQGTRLTVV.

V usage is TRBV7-8 and J usage is TRBJ1-6, with no clear D. With 0 bases removed from V and 3 bases from J, the gap between germline ends came to 6 bases. CDR3 size: 15 residues. Germline CDR1 SGHVS, CDR2 FQNEAQ. In DNA, the CDR3 is TGTGCCAGCAGCTTAGCGAACAGCTATAATTCACCCCTCCACTTT. It codes for CASSLANSYNSPLHF.

CDR3 DNA: TGCGCCAGCAGCCAAGTTCCGGGACAGAAAGAGACCCAGTACTTC. It encodes CASSQVPGQKETQYF. The rearrangement uses TRBV4-1 and TRBJ2-5; 7 bases map to TRBD1. The CDR3 covers 15 residues. Per the germline V gene, CDR1 is MGHRA and CDR2 is YSYEKL. With 1 base clipped from V and 3 bases from J, the junction kept 5 bases outside the gene matches.

This clone was recorded only once. V gene TRBV11-2 combines with J gene TRBJ1-6; 7 nucleotides align to TRBD1. V lost 1 base to trimming and J lost 7 bases; unmatched junction nucleotides: 7. Germline V lookup: CDR1 SGHAT, CDR2 FQNNGV. The CDR3 consists of 16 residues. The CDR3 is CASSLVNTGVNSPLHF. The DNA for the CDR3 is TGTGCCAGCAGCTTAGTAAACACAGGGGTAAATTCACCCCTCCACTTT.

This clone was observed a single time. V usage is TRBV5-6 and J usage is TRBJ2-7; 7 nucleotides agree with TRBD2. The CDR3 loop spans 14 amino acids. Germline CDR1 and CDR2: SGHDT and YYEEEE. V dropped 4 bases and J dropped 3; count of bases not matched to a gene: 7. The CDR3 is CASSNPGGDYEQYF. Here the CDR3 DNA reads TGTGCCAGCAGCAACCCTGGGGGGGACTACGAGCAGTACTTC.

The V call is TRBV7-9, the J call TRBJ2-1, with 12 bases fitting TRBD2. The V gene end was trimmed by 5 bases and the J gene end by 8 bases; junction bases not matched to a gene: 10. The CDR3 is made up of 16 amino acids. Germline V gene lookup returns CDR1 SEHNR and CDR2 FQNEAQ (reference sequence). CDR3 DNA sequence: TGTGCCAGCAGCCCACCTAGCGGGGGGGCTCTCTATGAGCAGTTCTTC. Amino acid sequence: CASSPPSGGALYEQFF.

The gene calls are TRBV5-1 and TRBJ2-3; D unclear. The V gene lost 2 bases and the J gene lost 2 bases, with 12 bases spanning the gap. Germline CDR1 reads SGHRS; CDR2 reads YFSETQ. The CDR3 totals 15 residues. CDR3 DNA sequence: TGCGCCAGCAGCTTCCAGGCCCTCTCCACAGATACGCAGTATTTT. It translates to CASSFQALSTDTQYF.

V and J are TRBV1 and TRBJ2-1; TRBD2 is the table's D call, not checked against the DNA. TRBV1 is classified as a pseudogene. The CDR3 spans 19 residues. CDR3 loop: CTSSHSKRGCELTNNEQFF. The CDR3 bases are TGCACCAGCAGCCACTCCAAGCGGGGGTGCGAGCTAACGAACAATGAGCAGTTCTTC.

The chain's CDR3 is CASSYSRTPTYNEQFF. The CDR3 nucleotides are TGTGCCAGCAGTTACTCGAGGACTCCAACTTACAATGAGCAGTTCTTC. The V and J genes are TRBV6-6 and TRBJ2-1; D is perhaps TRBD2 (5 bases). This CDR3 region has 16 residues. The V end was cut by 0 bases, the J end by 4 bases, with 13 bases between. Germline V gene sequence: CDR1 MNHNY, CDR2 SVGAGI (reference sequence).

The rearrangement links TRBV5-5 to TRBJ1-1, with 9 bases matching TRBD1. The CDR3 is made up of 14 amino acids. Unmatched junction bases numbered 3, after V lost 2 bases and J lost 4 bases. Per the germline V gene, CDR1 is SGHKS and CDR2 is YYEKEE (reference sequence). The CDR3 DNA sequence: TGTGCCAGCAGCTTTAACAGGGGGCTCACTGAAGCTTTCTTT. It yields the protein CASSFNRGLTEAFF.

The chain employs TRBV6-6 and TRBJ1-5, with 9 bases identical to TRBD1. The CDR3 spans 15 residues. The V gene's germline CDR1 is MNHNY and CDR2 SVGAGI (reference sequence). The V segment lost 5 bases and the J segment 2 bases; nucleotides outside the gene matches: 4. In DNA form, the CDR3 reads TGTGCCAGCAGTAGGGGACAGGGTGGCAATCAGCCCCAGCATTTT. It specifies CASSRGQGGNQPQHF.

To note about this clone: The sample contains more than one DNA sequence encoding this CDR3. The chain carries TRBV6-5 and TRBJ1-3; TRBD1 is a possible D gene (5 bases). V shed 5 bases and J shed 4 bases, with 9 bases lying between them. Germline V gene sequence: CDR1 MNHEY, CDR2 SVGAGI. The CDR3 extends over 13 amino acids. CDR3 in amino acids: CASSRGSGNTIYF. As DNA, the CDR3 is TGTGCCAGCAGTCGGGGGTCCGGAAACACCATATATTTT.

The CDR3 loop reads CASSPGQGSELFF. The CDR3 DNA reads as TGTGCCAGCAGTCCCGGACAGGGTTCGGAGCTGTTTTTT. The chain is built from TRBV28 and TRBJ2-2; 8 positions agree with TRBD1. The CDR3 totals 13 residues. The J segment lost 10 bases and the V segment lost 5 bases, leaving 6 bases of the junction unmatched. CDR1 and CDR2 from the germline V gene are MDHEN and SYDVKM. Together with reference TRBV28 and TRBJ2-2, the CDR3 gives the full variable domain: DVKVTQSSRYLVKRTGEKVFLECVQDMDHENMFWYRQDPGLGLRLIYFSYDVKMKEKGDIPEGYSVSREKKERFSLILESASTNQTSMYLCASSPGQGSELFFGEGSRLTVL.

Worth noting for this clone: This specimen includes other DNA sequences encoding the same CDR3. The chain combines TRBV2 with TRBJ1-2, with a weak D call TRBD1 (5 bases). The CDR3 covers 13 residues. CDR1 is SNHLY and CDR2 is FYNNEI in the germline V gene. Trimming shortened V by 5 bases and J by 2 bases, and 9 bases separated the two germline ends. CDR3 amino acids: CASSTDRNYGYTF. CDR3 nucleotide sequence: TGTGCCAGCAGTACCGACAGAAACTATGGCTACACCTTC.

The chain couples TRBV7-8 to TRBJ1-1; 8 bases are shared with TRBD1. Germline values: CDR1 SGHVS, CDR2 FQNEAQ. The trim removed 5 bases at V and 0 bases at J, leaving 8 bases unmatched. CDR3 size: 16 residues. The CDR3 here is CASSRGDRWMNTEAFF. CDR3 sequence (DNA): TGTGCCAGCAGCAGGGGGGACAGGTGGATGAACACTGAAGCTTTCTTT.

CDR3 bases: TGTGCCAGCAGTTACAGTGCGGGTGGGACCCAGTACTTC. Its translation: CASSYSAGGTQYF. The chain combines TRBV6-2 or TRBV6-3 with TRBJ2-5, with a tentative D call TRBD2 (5 bases). V lost 2 bases, J lost 7 bases, and 11 bases lay in between. Germline CDR1 is MNHEY and CDR2 is SVGEGT. The CDR3 is 13 residues long.

The chain joins TRBV5-1 to TRBJ2-5; TRBD1 agrees at 9 bases. Germline CDR1 is SGHRS and CDR2 is YFSETQ. The CDR3 has 15 residues. Trimming removed 0 bases from V and 5 bases from J; junction bases left unmatched: 5. The CDR3 DNA is TGCGCCAGCAGCTTGGCACAGGGGGCGGGGGAGACCCAGTACTTC. Translated: CASSLAQGAGETQYF.

The chain carries TRBV6-1 and TRBJ2-3; TRBD1 matches 8 bases. V dropped 3 bases and J dropped 1; count of bases not matched to a gene: 3. Per the germline V gene, CDR1 is MNHNS and CDR2 is SASEGT. CDR3 size: 15 residues. The CDR3 here is CASSEDRAGTDTQYF. In nucleotides, the CDR3 is TGTGCCAGCAGTGAGGACAGGGCCGGCACAGATACGCAGTATTTT.